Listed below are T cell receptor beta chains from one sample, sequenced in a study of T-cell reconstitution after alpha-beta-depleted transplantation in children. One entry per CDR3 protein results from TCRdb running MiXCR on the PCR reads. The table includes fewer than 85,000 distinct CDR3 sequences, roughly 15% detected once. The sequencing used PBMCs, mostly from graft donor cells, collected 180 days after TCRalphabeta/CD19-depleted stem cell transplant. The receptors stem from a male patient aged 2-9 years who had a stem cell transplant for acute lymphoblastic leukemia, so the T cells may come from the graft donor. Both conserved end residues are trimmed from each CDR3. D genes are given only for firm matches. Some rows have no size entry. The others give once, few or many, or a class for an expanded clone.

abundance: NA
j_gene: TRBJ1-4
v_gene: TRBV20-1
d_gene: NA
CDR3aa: SALGRRFWKLF

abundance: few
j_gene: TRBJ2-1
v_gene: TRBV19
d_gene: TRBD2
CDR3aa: ASSKTSGGLNEQF

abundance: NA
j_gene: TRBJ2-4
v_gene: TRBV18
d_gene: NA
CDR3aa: ASSPRRTVRRDIQY

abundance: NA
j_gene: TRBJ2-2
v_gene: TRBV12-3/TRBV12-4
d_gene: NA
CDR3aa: ASSPFDGGGATGELF

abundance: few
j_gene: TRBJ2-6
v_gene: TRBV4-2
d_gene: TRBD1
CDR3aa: ASSLTTGGDSGANVLT

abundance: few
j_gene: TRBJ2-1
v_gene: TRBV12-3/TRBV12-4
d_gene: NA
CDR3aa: ASSSGPYRF

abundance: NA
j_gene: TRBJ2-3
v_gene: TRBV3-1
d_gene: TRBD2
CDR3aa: ASSQALAGGHVVDTQY

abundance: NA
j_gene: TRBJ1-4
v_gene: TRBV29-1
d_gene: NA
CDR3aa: SVIPSGAFNEKLF

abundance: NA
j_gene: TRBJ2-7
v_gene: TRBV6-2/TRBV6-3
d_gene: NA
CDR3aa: ASAAFGPAEQY

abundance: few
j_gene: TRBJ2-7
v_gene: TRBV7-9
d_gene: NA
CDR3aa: ASSPRGRGAEQY

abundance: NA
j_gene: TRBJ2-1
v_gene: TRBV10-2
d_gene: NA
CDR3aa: ASSLTRGWQF

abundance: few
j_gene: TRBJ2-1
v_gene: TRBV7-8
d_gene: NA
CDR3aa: ASSPEGAHNEQF

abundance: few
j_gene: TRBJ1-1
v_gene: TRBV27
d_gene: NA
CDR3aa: AAGAGITEAF

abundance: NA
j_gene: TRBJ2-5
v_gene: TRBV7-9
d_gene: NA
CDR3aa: ASSLVGGVETQY

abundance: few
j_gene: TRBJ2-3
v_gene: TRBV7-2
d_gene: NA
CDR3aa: ASSASYTQY

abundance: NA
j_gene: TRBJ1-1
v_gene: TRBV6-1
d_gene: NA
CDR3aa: ASSAGQNTEAF

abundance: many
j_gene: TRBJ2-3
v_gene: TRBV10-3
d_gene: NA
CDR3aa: AISESRRTDTQY

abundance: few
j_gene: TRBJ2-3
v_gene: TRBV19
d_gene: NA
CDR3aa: ASSIEPHTDTQY

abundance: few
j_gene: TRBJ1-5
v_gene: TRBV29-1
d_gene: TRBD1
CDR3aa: SVGQGPGQPQH

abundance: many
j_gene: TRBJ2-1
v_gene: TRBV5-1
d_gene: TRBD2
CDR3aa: ASSLVGTRPSDEQF

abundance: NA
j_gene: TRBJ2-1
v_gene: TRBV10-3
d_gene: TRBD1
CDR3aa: AISAPSRDRSYNEQF

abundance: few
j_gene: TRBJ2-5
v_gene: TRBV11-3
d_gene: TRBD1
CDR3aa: ASSSGQGVEETQY

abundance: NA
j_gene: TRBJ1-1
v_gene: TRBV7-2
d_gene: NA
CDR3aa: ASSLVPPPKATEAF

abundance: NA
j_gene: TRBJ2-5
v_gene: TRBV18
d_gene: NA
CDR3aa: ASSPYQETQY

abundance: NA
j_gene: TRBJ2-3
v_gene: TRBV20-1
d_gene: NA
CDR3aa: SASVTVRSLTDTQY

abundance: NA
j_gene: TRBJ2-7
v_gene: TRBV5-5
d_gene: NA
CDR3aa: ASSQLPAGQLNEQY

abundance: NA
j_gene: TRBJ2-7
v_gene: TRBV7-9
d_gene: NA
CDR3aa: ASSPYLAGSYEQY

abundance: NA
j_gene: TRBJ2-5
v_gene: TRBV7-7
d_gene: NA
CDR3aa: ASSSTKKETQY

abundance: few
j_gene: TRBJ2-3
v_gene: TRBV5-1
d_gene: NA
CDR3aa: ASSLGSITDTQY

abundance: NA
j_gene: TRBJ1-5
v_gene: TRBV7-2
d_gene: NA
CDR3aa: AGSLERVNQPQH

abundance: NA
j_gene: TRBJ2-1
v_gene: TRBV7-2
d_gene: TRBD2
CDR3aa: ASSLGTSVVNEQF

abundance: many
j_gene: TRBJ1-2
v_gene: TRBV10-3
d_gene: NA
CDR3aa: ATQARPDFYGYT

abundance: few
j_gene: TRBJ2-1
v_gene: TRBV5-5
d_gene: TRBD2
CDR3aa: ASRTPGLAGNEQF